This T cell receptor beta chain was retrieved from a study of control samples from healthy donors and cancer patients. This CDR3 has 15 amino acids. Trimming took 2 bases from V and 5 from J, leaving 15 bases between them. Per the germline V gene, CDR1 is PRHDT and CDR2 is FYEKMQ (reference sequence). The protocol was immunoSEQ multiplex PCR, while the TCRdb copy is restricted to in-frame clones and leaves out a portion. The sample includes fewer than 200,000 clones, roughly 93% of them seen just once. Sequenced input: blood. This chain uses TRBV13 with TRBJ1-1, with D possibly being TRBD1 (5 bases). The TCR comes from a woman aged 55 to 70 in good health. The DNA of the CDR3 is TGTGCCAGCAGCTTAAAACCCCACAGGAGTACTGAAGCTTTCTTT. Translated: CASSLKPHRSTEAFF.